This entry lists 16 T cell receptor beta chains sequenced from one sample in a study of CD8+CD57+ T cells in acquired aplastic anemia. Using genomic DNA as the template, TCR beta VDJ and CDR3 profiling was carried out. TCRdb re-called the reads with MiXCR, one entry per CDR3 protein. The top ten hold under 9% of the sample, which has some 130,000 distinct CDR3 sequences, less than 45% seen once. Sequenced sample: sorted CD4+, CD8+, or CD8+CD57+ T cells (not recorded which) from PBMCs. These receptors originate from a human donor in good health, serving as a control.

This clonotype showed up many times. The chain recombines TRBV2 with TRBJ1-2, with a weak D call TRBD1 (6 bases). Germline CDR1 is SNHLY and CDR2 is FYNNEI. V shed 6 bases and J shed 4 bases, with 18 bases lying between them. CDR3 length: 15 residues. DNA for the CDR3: TGTGCCAGCAGATATGAAGGAGGGGGGCTCTATGGCTACACCTTC. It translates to CASRYEGGGLYGYTF.

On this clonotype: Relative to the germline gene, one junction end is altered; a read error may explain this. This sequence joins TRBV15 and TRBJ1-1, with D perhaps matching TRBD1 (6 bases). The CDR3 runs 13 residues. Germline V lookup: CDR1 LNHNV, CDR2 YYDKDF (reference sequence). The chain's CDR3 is CATSSAGGPEAFF. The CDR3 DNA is TGCGCCACCAGCAGTGCGGGGGGGCCTGAAGCTTTCTTT. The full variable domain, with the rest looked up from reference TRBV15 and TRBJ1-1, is DAMVIQNPRYQVTQFGKPVTLSCSQTLNHNVMYWYQQKSSQAPKLLFHYYDKDFNNEADTPDNFQSRRPNTSFCFLDIRSPGLGDTAMYLCATSSAGGPEAFFGQGTRLTVV.

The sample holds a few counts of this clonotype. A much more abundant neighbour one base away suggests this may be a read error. CDR3 nucleotide sequence: TGTGCCAGCAGTCAATATAATCCACCCCTCCACTTT. This codes for CASSQYNPPLHF. The rearrangement joins TRBV12-3 or TRBV12-4 to TRBJ1-6; D gene unclear. The CDR3 contains 12 residues.

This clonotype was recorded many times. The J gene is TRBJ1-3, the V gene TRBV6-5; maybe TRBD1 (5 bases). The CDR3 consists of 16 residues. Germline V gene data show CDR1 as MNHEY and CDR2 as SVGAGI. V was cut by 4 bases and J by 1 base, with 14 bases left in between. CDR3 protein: CASSSRVWGSGNTIYF. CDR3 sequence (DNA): TGTGCCAGCAGTTCAAGGGTGTGGGGGTCTGGAAACACCATATATTTT.

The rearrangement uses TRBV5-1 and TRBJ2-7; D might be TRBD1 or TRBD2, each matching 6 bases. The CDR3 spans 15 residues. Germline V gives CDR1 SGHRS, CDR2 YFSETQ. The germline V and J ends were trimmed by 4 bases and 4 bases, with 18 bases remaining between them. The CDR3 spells CASSQGLGGLYEQYF. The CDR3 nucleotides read TGCGCCAGCAGCCAAGGGCTTGGGGGGCTTTACGAGCAGTACTTC.

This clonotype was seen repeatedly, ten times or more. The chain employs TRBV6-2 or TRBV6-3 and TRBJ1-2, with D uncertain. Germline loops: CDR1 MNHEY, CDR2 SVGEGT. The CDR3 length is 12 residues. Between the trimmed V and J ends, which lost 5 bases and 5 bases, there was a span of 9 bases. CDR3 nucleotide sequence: TGTGCCAGCAGTGACGACGCATATGGCTACACCTTC. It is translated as CASSDDAYGYTF.

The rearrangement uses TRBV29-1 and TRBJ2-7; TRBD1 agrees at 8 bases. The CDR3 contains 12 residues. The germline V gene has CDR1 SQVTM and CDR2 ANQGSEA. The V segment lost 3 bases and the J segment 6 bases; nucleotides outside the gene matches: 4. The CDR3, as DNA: TGCAGCGTTGAGGACAGGGCTGGCGAGCAGTACTTC. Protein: CSVEDRAGEQYF.

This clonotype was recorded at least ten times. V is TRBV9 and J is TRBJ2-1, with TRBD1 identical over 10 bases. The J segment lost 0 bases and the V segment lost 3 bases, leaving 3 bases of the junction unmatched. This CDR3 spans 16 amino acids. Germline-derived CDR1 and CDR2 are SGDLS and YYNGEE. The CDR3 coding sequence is TGTGCCAGCAGCGCGACAGGGGGCAGCTCCTACAATGAGCAGTTCTTC. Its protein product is CASSATGGSSYNEQFF.

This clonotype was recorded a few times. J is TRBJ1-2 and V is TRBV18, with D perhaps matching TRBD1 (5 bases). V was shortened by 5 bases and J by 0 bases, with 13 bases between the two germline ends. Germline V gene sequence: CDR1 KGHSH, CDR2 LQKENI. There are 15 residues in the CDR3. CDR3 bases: TGTGCCAGCTCAACGGGGACGGGAGCTAACTATGGCTACACCTTC. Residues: CASSTGTGANYGYTF.

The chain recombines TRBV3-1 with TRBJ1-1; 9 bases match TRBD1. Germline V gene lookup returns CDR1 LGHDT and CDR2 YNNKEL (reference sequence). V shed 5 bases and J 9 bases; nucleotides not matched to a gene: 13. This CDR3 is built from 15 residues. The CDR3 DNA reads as TGTGCCAGCAGCTCTAGGCCGGGACAGGGTTTAAAAGCTTTCTTT. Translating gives CASSSRPGQGLKAFF.

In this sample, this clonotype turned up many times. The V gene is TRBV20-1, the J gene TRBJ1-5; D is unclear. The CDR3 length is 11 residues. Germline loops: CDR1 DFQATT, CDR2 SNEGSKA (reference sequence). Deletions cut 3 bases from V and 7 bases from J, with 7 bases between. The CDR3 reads CSASSGQPQHF. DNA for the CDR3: TGCAGTGCTAGTTCGGGCCAGCCCCAGCATTTT.

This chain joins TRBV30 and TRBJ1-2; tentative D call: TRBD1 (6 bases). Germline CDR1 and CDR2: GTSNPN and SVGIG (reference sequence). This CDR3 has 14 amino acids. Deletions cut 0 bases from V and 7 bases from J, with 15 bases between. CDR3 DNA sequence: TGTGCCTGGAGTGTACAGGGCGCCCCTGGTGGCTACACCTTC. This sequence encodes CAWSVQGAPGGYTF.

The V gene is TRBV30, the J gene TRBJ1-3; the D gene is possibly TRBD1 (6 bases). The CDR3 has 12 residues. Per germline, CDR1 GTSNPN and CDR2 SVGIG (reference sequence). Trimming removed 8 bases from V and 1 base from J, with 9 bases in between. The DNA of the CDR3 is TGTGCCGTGGACAGATCTGGAAACACCATATATTTT. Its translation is CAVDRSGNTIYF.

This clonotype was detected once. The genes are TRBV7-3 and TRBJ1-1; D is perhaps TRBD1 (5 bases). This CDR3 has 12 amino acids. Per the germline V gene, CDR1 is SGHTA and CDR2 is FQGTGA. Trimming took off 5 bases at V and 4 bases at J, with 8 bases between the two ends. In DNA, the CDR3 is TGTGCCAGCAGCCAGGGTAGCACTGAAGCTTTCTTT. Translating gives CASSQGSTEAFF.

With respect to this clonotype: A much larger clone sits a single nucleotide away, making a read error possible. The DNA of the CDR3 is TGTGCCAGCAGTTTAGGATTGCATGGGGATATGCCTCTCTACAATGAGCAGTTCTTC. This gives the protein CASSLGLHGDMPLYNEQFF. The rearrangement joins TRBV12-3 or TRBV12-4 to TRBJ2-1; D gene ambiguous. The V end was cut by 1 base, the J end by 3 bases, with 22 bases between. The length of the CDR3 is 19 residues.

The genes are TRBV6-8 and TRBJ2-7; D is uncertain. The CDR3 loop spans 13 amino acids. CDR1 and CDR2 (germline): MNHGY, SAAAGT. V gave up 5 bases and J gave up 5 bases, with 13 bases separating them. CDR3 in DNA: TGTGCCAGCAGTCTGCGCTGTGCCCACGAGCAGTACGTC. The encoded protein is CASSLRCAHEQYV.